This T cell receptor (beta chain) stems from a study of blood T cell repertoires in COVID-19 (dated by TCRdb to the early 2020s). At the level of the whole study: Samples from collaborators originated in the United States, Italy and Spain and spanned both the acute and convalescent phases of COVID-19. The material from the prospective study consisted of cDNA or gDNA derived from T cells, B-cell-depleted T cells, or PBMCs. The dataset comprised deeply sampled blood TCRbeta repertoires from subjects exposed to, actively infected with, or recovered from COVID-19. The repertoires were released in a freely available public database intended as a resource for research on the immune response to SARS-CoV-2. The samples were drawn from the first 160 participants of the ongoing ImmuneRACE study and from some 1,300 subjects provided by 6 global collaborators. Sample metadata almost always included a de-identified subject ID, COVID-19 status, age in years and sex. Where available, HLA class I and class II types were obtained from metadata supplied by the sample provider rather than from assay-based typing.

The CDR3 numbers 13 residues from cysteine through phenylalanine. This entry keeps only the CDR3 DNA: 39 bases, framed from base 1. Trimming leaves V shorter by 3 bases and J shorter by 3 bases, with the junction holding 2 bases beyond the gene matches. Whole blood was collected in K2EDTA tubes by collaborating institutions according to the institutions' own protocols. Collaborator samples were shipped for TCRbeta analysis as frozen whole blood, isolated PBMCs, or DNA extracted from either sample type. The investigation overall reported the following: The quantity of clinical and demographic metadata differed by source and by participant and was supplied without curation.

TCRbeta CDR3 regions were amplified from genomic DNA using the immunoSEQ Assay, a bias-controlled multiplex PCR. The paper's data handling went like this. The number of nucleated cells in each sample was estimated by amplification of reference gene primers within the assay. To quantify the absolute abundance of each unique TCRbeta CDR3 rearrangement, sequence reads were collapsed and filtered. For each sample, productive Simpson clonality was calculated as the square root of Simpson's diversity index across productive rearrangements. Sourced from immuneACCESS, this table was stored by TCRdb with only in-frame sequences that have V and J called. A share of the clones is absent; for the studies checked, an unresolved V gene accounts for under half, and the remainder has no known explanation. V and J calls plus clone size are reproduced from that table; the DNA served to infer D and trimming. Within this sample are 85,000 to 100,000 clones, with around 84% of them counted one time only. The top ten hold approximately 13% of the sample.

With respect to this clone: No antigen is known for it. No much larger clone exists at a distance of one base, and base qualities are not known.

The sample consisted of peripheral blood. Here the chain combines TRBV5-3 and TRBJ1-1, and TRBD1 matches 7 of the central bases. TRBV5-3 has ORF status, its function being uncertain. This receptor was taken from a woman between 55 and 75 years old in a cohort sampled during active or convalescent COVID-19. In nucleotide form, the sequence is TGTGCCAGAAGCTACGACAGGGACACTGAAGCTTTCTTT. This sequence encodes CARSYDRDTEAFF.